This section outlines one TCR beta chain sequence together with its context. No cognate antigen has been identified for it. Base qualities were left out, and no much larger clone turns up one base away. The data were obtained in a study of CD8+ T cells in alopecia areata (dated by TCRdb to the late 2010s). In the study overall: The treated patients took part in an open-label pilot trial in which moderate-to-severe alopecia areata was treated with oral tofacitinib at 5 to 10 mg twice daily. Tofacitinib was administered for 6 to 18 months, and 6 months of follow-up off drug were then conducted to assess delayed response and recurrence. Scalp clonality was compared across normal scalp (n=4), patchy alopecia areata scalp (n=8), and alopecia totalis/universalis scalp (n=8). In both human patients and the C3H/HeJ mouse model, the study applied high-throughput TCRbeta sequencing to look at T cell clonal expansion in alopecia areata. TCRbeta CDR3 regions were amplified by immunoSEQ multiplex PCR using 35 Vbeta forward and 13 Jbeta reverse primers. The SALT score, which quantifies the percentage of affected scalp surface area, was used to measure disease severity in treated patients. Scalp tissue and sorted CD4+ and CD8+ peripheral blood T cells from patchy and totalis/universalis alopecia areata patients and from healthy controls were covered by human TCRbeta sequencing. Biopsies were taken from tofacitinib-treated patients at baseline and at 4 and 24 weeks of treatment, and a later scalp biopsy was taken in several of the tofacitinib-treated patients. RNA was extracted with the PAXgene miRNA kit for fixed scalp, the miRNeasy kit for PBMCs, and the RNeasy kit for mouse skin.

The time point label of this sample denotes: roughly 27 days on oral tofacitinib. The label giving this sample's treatment or condition can be read as: oral pan-JAK inhibitor, 5-10 mg twice daily. From alopecia areata patients, peripheral blood was collected along with lesional scalp punch biopsies. After PBMCs were isolated by density centrifugation and stained for CD3, CD4 and CD8, a FACSAria was used to sort CD4+ and CD8+ T cells. The library was built by means of the immunoSEQ multiplex PCR assay. To provide template for TCR sequencing, every sample had RNA extracted and reverse transcribed into cDNA. First-strand cDNA was synthesized with SuperScript III using a 2:1 mix of oligo-dT and random hexamers. A synthetic immune receptor repertoire was used to gauge amplification bias, and whatever bias remained was removed computationally. Regarding the original processing steps: Raw reads were preprocessed to remove errors, and CDR3 was defined according to IMGT conventions as the region from the conserved cysteine to phenylalanine. To get clonality, Shannon entropy was normalized by log2 of the number of productive unique TCRs and the result was subtracted from 1. Whether each scalp clone was CD4 or CD8 was inferred by checking scalp TCRbeta sequences against the CD4 and CD8 repertoires from sorted blood. Sourced from immuneACCESS, this table was stored by TCRdb with only in-frame sequences that have V and J called. A share of the clones is absent; for the studies checked, an unresolved V gene accounts for under half, and the remainder has no known explanation. V, J and clone size are taken as reported in that table, and D and trimming were inferred from the DNA itself. The sample table records about 140,000 clones; approximately 85% of these occur just once. About 25% of the sample belongs to the ten largest clones.

There are 16 amino acids in the CDR3, from cysteine to phenylalanine inclusive. Only the CDR3 part of the read is kept: 48 bases, read in frame from the first base. The V end gives up 5 bases and the J end 6 bases, leaving 14 bases in the junction not matched to a gene. The germline V gene gives CDR1 as SGHTA and CDR2 as FQGNSA. Broader findings and caveats from the paper: Unlike mouse skin, where gammadelta T cells dominate, normal human skin contains resident alphabeta T cells that get sequenced too, which complicates analysis of the scalp TCR repertoire. During tofacitinib treatment, many expanded lesional clones stuck around in both scalp and blood, and this persistence may partly explain why relapse happens after treatment is stopped. The treated cohort was small, with a single nonresponder, so links between baseline CD8+ expansion and response need larger studies. Scalp clonality and the number of expanded CD8+ clones among the top 100 scalp clones were significantly decreased by tofacitinib. Compared with normal scalp, lesional scalp had higher clonality and more expanded CD8+ clones, particularly in alopecia totalis/universalis, a pattern that suggests antigenic drive. Shared TCR sequences between patients were less evident than in mice, which may be partly attributable to HLA diversity in the patient population.

The chain is assembled from TRBV7-2 and TRBJ2-3; TRBD1 matches 7 bases in the middle. This sample comprised CD8+ T cells sorted from blood, obtained at week 4, from a patient treated with tofacitinib. The TCR sequence derives from a human donor with alopecia areata. At the DNA level, the sequence is TGTGCCAGCAGCGGAGGACCCCCTCAGGGGGAGGATACGCAGTATTTT. Its protein is CASSGGPPQGEDTQYF.